Below, 17 T cell receptor beta chains from the same sample are listed, as sequenced in a study of blood T cell repertoires in COVID-19. Using immunoSEQ multiplex PCR, the repertoire was profiled, and TCRdb retains in-frame clones only, with some absent. Among approximately 290,000 clones listed, approximately 85% were seen once. Sequencing input: peripheral blood. Receptor source: a human donor with COVID-19, enrolled during active disease. The donor label of this sample is uncertain.

This CDR3 is CASSISGQGFNQPQHF. CDR3 coding DNA: TGTGCCAGTAGTATTTCTGGACAGGGATTCAATCAGCCCCAGCATTTT. This chain links TRBV19 with TRBJ1-5; TRBD1 matches at 8 bases. V lost 3 bases, J lost 3 bases, and 7 bases stayed unmatched. CDR1 is LNHDA, CDR2 SQIVND, per germline (reference sequence). CDR3 size: 16 residues. Together with reference TRBV19 and TRBJ1-5, the CDR3 gives the full variable domain: DGGITQSPKYLFRKEGQNVTLSCEQNLNHDAMYWYRQDPGQGLRLIYYSQIVNDFQKGDIAEGYSVSREKKESFPLTVTSAQKNPTAFYLCASSISGQGFNQPQHFGDGTRLSIL.

J is TRBJ2-7 and V is TRBV5-1; 9 nucleotides align to TRBD2. The CDR3 contains 17 residues. J gave up 0 bases and V 0 bases, and 7 bases lay outside the gene matches. CDR1 SGHRS and CDR2 YFSETQ come from the germline V gene. CDR3: CASSLAPSGTSSYEQYF. The CDR3, as DNA: TGCGCCAGCAGCTTGGCCCCTAGCGGGACCTCCTCCTACGAGCAGTACTTC.

This rearrangement joins TRBV6-5 to TRBJ1-5; 9 bases are a match to TRBD1. Germline assignment: CDR1 MNHEY and CDR2 SVGAGI. The V and J ends lost 8 bases and 7 bases, in that order; junction bases with no gene match: 9. The CDR3 is 14 residues long. CDR3 amino acids: CASLGTGFRQPQHF. DNA for the CDR3: TGTGCCAGCCTAGGGACAGGGTTTCGGCAGCCCCAGCATTTT.

This chain joins TRBV4-3 and TRBJ1-4; D gene uncertain. CDR1 is LGHNA and CDR2 is YSLEER in the germline V gene. CDR3 length equals 14 residues. V lost 4 bases and J lost 5, with 11 bases in between. The CDR3 DNA is TGCGCCAGCAGCCTTCGACAAGAGAATGAAAAACTGTTTTTT. Amino acids: CASSLRQENEKLFF.

This clone was detected a few times. The CDR3 sequence: CASTRLAGDRAQFF. The DNA for the CDR3 is TGCGCCAGCACACGACTAGCGGGAGACAGGGCGCAGTTCTTC. V gene TRBV5-1 combines with J gene TRBJ2-1; 12 positions match TRBD2. The germline CDR1 and CDR2 sequences are SGHRS and YFSETQ. V lost 6 bases to trimming and J lost 12 bases; unmatched junction nucleotides: 10. CDR3 size: 14 residues.

As regards this clone: Other DNA sequences in the sample encode the same CDR3. The chain has TRBV18 and TRBJ1-1; D uncertain. CDR3 length equals 13 residues. Trimming took 3 bases from V and 1 from J, leaving 6 bases between them. Germline V gene lookup returns CDR1 KGHSH and CDR2 LQKENI. The DNA of the CDR3 is TGTGCCAGCTCACCCGGAGGGAACACTGAAGCTTTCTTT. It translates to CASSPGGNTEAFF.

The chain joins TRBV30 to TRBJ1-4; TRBD1 agrees at 7 bases. With 2 bases clipped from V and 4 bases from J, the junction kept 4 bases outside the gene matches. The CDR3 is 14 amino acids. Germline CDR1 and CDR2: GTSNPN and SVGIG (reference sequence). The DNA for the CDR3 is TGTGCCTGGAGTCCGGGACAGCTTAATGAAAAACTGTTTTTT. Translated: CAWSPGQLNEKLFF. Full variable domain (missing parts from reference TRBV30 and TRBJ1-4): SQTIHQWPATLVQPVGSPLSLECTVEGTSNPNLYWYRQAAGRGLQLLFYSVGIGQISSEVPQNLSASRPQDRQFILSSKKLLLSDSGFYLCAWSPGQLNEKLFFGSGTQLSVL.

This chain links TRBV5-1 with TRBJ1-1, with 7 nucleotides matching TRBD1. CDR1 is SGHRS and CDR2 is YFSETQ in the germline V gene. V was pared by 6 bases and J by 11 bases, with 4 bases of the junction left unmatched. This CDR3 has 10 residues. DNA of the CDR3: TGCGCCAGCAAAGGGGGCGAGGCTTTCTTT. Protein sequence: CASKGGEAFF.

The chain uses TRBV7-8 and TRBJ2-5; perhaps TRBD2 as D (9 bases). Trimming took 6 bases from V and 1 from J, leaving 18 bases between them. The CDR3 length is 16 residues. Germline V gene sequence: CDR1 SGHVS, CDR2 FQNEAQ. The CDR3 here is CASRRGGTGGQETQYF. DNA for the CDR3: TGTGCCAGCAGGCGGGGGGGGACAGGCGGCCAAGAGACCCAGTACTTC.

The chain couples TRBV6-6 to TRBJ1-2; D gene ambiguous. Trimming shortened V by 6 bases and J by 5 bases, and 13 bases separated the two germline ends. From germline, CDR1 is MNHNY and CDR2 SVGAGI (reference sequence). This CDR3 comprises 13 residues. The CDR3 here is CASRRELDYGYTF. CDR3 nucleotides: TGTGCCAGCAGGCGGGAGTTGGATTATGGCTACACCTTC.

The rearrangement links TRBV30 to TRBJ2-7; 11 nucleotides agree with TRBD2. The J call could be wrong; TRBJ2-1 is a better fit for the DNA end. CDR3 size: 15 residues. The germline V gene encodes CDR1 GTSNPN and CDR2 SVGIG (reference sequence). DNA for the CDR3: TGTGCCTGGAGTGTCGGACTAGCGGGTCACAATGAGCAGTTCTTC. Encoded protein: CAWSVGLAGHNEQFF.

This chain links TRBV7-9 with TRBJ2-3; D possibly corresponds to TRBD2 (5 bases). Trimming shortened V by 3 bases and J by 0 bases, and 10 bases separated the two germline ends. Germline lookup yields CDR1 SEHNR and CDR2 FQNEAQ (reference sequence). CDR3 length: 15 amino acids. CDR3 in amino acids: CASSFWSGSTDTQYF. CDR3 DNA: TGTGCCAGCAGCTTTTGGAGCGGTAGCACAGATACGCAGTATTTT.

This chain connects TRBV2 to TRBJ2-7, with 10 nucleotides matching TRBD2. V trimming: 2 bases; J trimming: 3 bases; junction bases outside the gene matches: 10. The CDR3 is made up of 17 amino acids. Germline V CDR1 and CDR2: SNHLY, FYNNEI. CDR3 sequence: CASSERLAGAKHYEQYF. DNA for the CDR3: TGTGCCAGCAGTGAACGGCTAGCGGGAGCAAAACACTACGAGCAGTACTTC. Drawing the rest from reference TRBV2 and TRBJ2-7, the complete variable domain is EPEVTQTPSHQVTQMGQEVILRCVPISNHLYFYWYRQILGQKVEFLVSFYNNEISEKSEIFDDQFSVERPDGSNFTLKIRSTKLEDSAMYFCASSERLAGAKHYEQYFGPGTRLTVT.

This chain links TRBV7-2 with TRBJ1-1, with 8 bases that match TRBD1. The J segment lost 4 bases and the V segment lost 5 bases, leaving 6 bases of the junction unmatched. CDR3 length: 14 amino acids. CDR1 and CDR2 from the germline V gene are SGHTA and FQGNSA. CDR3 loop: CASSIRQGPTEAFF. DNA of the CDR3: TGTGCCAGCAGCATCCGACAGGGGCCCACTGAAGCTTTCTTT.

The rearrangement joins TRBV29-1 to TRBJ2-2, with D possibly being TRBD2 (5 bases). Trimming removed 7 bases at V and 3 bases at J, with 12 bases between. The CDR3 is made up of 13 amino acids. From germline, CDR1 is SQVTM and CDR2 ANQGSEA. Here the CDR3 reads CSAAGSYTGELFF. CDR3 DNA: TGCAGCGCCGCGGGTAGCTACACCGGGGAGCTGTTTTTT.

The V gene is TRBV7-2, the J gene TRBJ2-3; 7 bases map to TRBD1. The J segment lost 2 bases and the V segment lost 1 base, leaving 3 bases of the junction unmatched. CDR1 and CDR2 from the germline V gene are SGHTA and FQGNSA. This CDR3 comprises 15 residues. CDR3: CASSLEGADTDTQYF. CDR3 DNA: TGTGCCAGCAGCTTAGAGGGGGCGGACACAGATACGCAGTATTTT.

This rearrangement joins TRBV2 to TRBJ2-2; 9 nucleotides agree with TRBD2. This CDR3 has 15 amino acids. Germline CDR1 SNHLY, CDR2 FYNNEI. The V gene end was trimmed by 6 bases and the J gene end by 5 bases; junction bases not matched to a gene: 7. The CDR3 reads CASRGLAGRTGELFF. The CDR3 nucleotides are TGTGCCAGCAGGGGCCTAGCGGGACGAACCGGGGAGCTGTTTTTT. The full variable domain, with the rest looked up from reference TRBV2 and TRBJ2-2, is EPEVTQTPSHQVTQMGQEVILRCVPISNHLYFYWYRQILGQKVEFLVSFYNNEISEKSEIFDDQFSVERPDGSNFTLKIRSTKLEDSAMYFCASRGLAGRTGELFFGEGSRLTVL.